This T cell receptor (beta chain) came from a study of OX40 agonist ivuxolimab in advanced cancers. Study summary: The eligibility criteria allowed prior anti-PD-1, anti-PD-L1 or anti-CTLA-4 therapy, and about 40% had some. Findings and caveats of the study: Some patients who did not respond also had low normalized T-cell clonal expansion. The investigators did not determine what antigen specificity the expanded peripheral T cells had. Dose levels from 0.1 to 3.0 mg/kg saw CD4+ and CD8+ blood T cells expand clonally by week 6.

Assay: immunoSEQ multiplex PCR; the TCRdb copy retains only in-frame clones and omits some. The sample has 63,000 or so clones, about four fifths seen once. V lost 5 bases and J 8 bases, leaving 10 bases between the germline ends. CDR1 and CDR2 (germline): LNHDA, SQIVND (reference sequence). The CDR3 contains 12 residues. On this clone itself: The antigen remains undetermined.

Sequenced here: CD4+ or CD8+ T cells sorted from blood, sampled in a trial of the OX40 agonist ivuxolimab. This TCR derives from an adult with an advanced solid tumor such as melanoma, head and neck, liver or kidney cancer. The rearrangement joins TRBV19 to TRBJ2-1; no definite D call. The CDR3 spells CASSYQSHEQFF. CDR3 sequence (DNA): TGTGCCAGTAGTTATCAGTCCCATGAGCAGTTCTTC.